Following are 10 T cell receptor beta chains from one sample sequenced in a study of blood T cell repertoires in COVID-19. Sequencing was performed with immunoSEQ multiplex PCR; in TCRdb, only in-frame clones are kept and a portion is missing. The profile shows 340,000 or so clones, over 70% of them singletons. Sample: peripheral blood. Source of these receptors: a man aged 25-45 years with active or convalescent COVID-19.

The rearrangement uses TRBV5-6 and TRBJ1-1, with 8 bases that match TRBD1. V trimming: 6 bases; J trimming: 3 bases; junction bases outside the gene matches: 10. CDR1 is SGHDT and CDR2 is YYEEEE in the germline V gene. CDR3 length: 15 residues. The CDR3: CASTQTGEGDTEAFF. In DNA form, the CDR3 reads TGTGCCAGCACCCAGACAGGGGAGGGTGACACTGAAGCTTTCTTT.

V usage is TRBV11-1 and J usage is TRBJ2-1, with 8 bases matching TRBD2. CDR3 length equals 16 residues. With V trimmed by 1 base and J by 4 bases, 6 bases remained unmatched. Germline CDR1 and CDR2: SGHAT and FQDESV (reference sequence). Here the CDR3 reads CASSLVPGGVYNEQFF. The CDR3 coding sequence is TGTGCCAGCAGCTTAGTCCCGGGAGGGGTATACAATGAGCAGTTCTTC.

This sequence joins TRBV6-5 and TRBJ1-2, with a weak D call TRBD1 (5 bases). Deletions cut 7 bases from V and 7 bases from J, with 16 bases between. The CDR3 totals 13 residues. CDR1 MNHEY and CDR2 SVGAGI come from the germline V gene. This CDR3 is CASTYQGAGGYTF. In DNA form, the CDR3 reads TGTGCCAGCACCTACCAGGGCGCCGGTGGCTACACCTTC.

The gene calls are TRBV4-3 and TRBJ2-5, with no clear D. In germline, CDR1 is LGHNA, CDR2 YSLEER. The CDR3 is 15 residues long. Between the trimmed V and J ends, which lost 4 bases and 9 bases, there was a span of 21 bases. The CDR3 spells CASSREPGRSDSQYF. Here the CDR3 DNA reads TGCGCCAGCAGCCGTGAGCCTGGCAGGTCAGATTCCCAGTACTTC.

Only a few counts were recorded for this clone. The J gene is TRBJ1-1, the V gene TRBV5-5; D is ambiguous. Germline V gene data show CDR1 as SGHKS and CDR2 as YYEKEE (reference sequence). The CDR3 is 13 amino acids. The V and J ends lost 0 bases and 2 bases respectively, with 5 bases between them. DNA of the CDR3: TGTGCCAGCAGCTTGGCAGTTAACACTGAAGCTTTCTTT. Translation: CASSLAVNTEAFF.

This clone was counted only a few times. The V gene is TRBV7-3, the J gene TRBJ2-1, with TRBD2 matching 13 bases. CDR3 length: 15 residues. Per the germline V gene, CDR1 is SGHTA and CDR2 is FQGTGA. J lost 9 bases, V lost 4 bases, and 6 bases had no gene match. The CDR3 bases are TGTGCCAGCAGCTCACTAGCGGGGGGGCACTCTGAGCAGTTCTTC. Translating it yields CASSSLAGGHSEQFF. Drawing the rest from reference TRBV7-3 and TRBJ2-1, the complete variable domain is GAGVSQTPSNKVTEKGKYVELRCDPISGHTALYWYRQSLGQGPEFLIYFQGTGAADDSGLPNDRFFAVRPEGSVSTLKIQRTERGDSAVYLCASSSLAGGHSEQFFGPGTRLTVL.

The chain links TRBV2 to TRBJ1-4, with D possibly matching TRBD1 (5 bases). Trimming left V 6 bases short and J 9 bases short, with 17 bases between. Per germline, CDR1 SNHLY and CDR2 FYNNEI. The CDR3 is made up of 14 amino acids. The CDR3 loop is CASRPLRGRKKLFF. CDR3 sequence (DNA): TGTGCCAGCAGACCCCTCCGGGGGAGGAAAAAACTGTTTTTT. The full variable domain, with the rest looked up from reference TRBV2 and TRBJ1-4, is EPEVTQTPSHQVTQMGQEVILRCVPISNHLYFYWYRQILGQKVEFLVSFYNNEISEKSEIFDDQFSVERPDGSNFTLKIRSTKLEDSAMYFCASRPLRGRKKLFFGSGTQLSVL.

The chain combines TRBV5-1 with TRBJ2-7; D is perhaps TRBD1 (6 bases). Trimming removed 6 bases at V and 0 bases at J, with 13 bases between. CDR1 is SGHRS, CDR2 YFSETQ, per germline. The CDR3 runs to 14 residues. The CDR3 loop is CASTQGSLSYEQYF. As DNA, the CDR3 is TGCGCCAGCACCCAGGGGTCCCTCTCCTACGAGCAGTACTTC.

This clone has only one observation. The J gene is TRBJ1-2, the V gene TRBV7-9; D might be TRBD1 (6 bases). The V end was cut by 1 base, the J end by 4 bases, with 16 bases between. Per the germline V gene, CDR1 is SEHNR and CDR2 is FQNEAQ (reference sequence). This CDR3 is 16 amino acids long. As DNA, the CDR3 is TGTGCCAGCAGCTTAGGATCCTACAGGGCCTCCTATGGCTACACCTTC. Translated, it gives CASSLGSYRASYGYTF.

The rearrangement links TRBV6-5 to TRBJ2-2, with D perhaps TRBD1 (6 bases). Germline CDR1 and CDR2: MNHEY and SVGAGI. The CDR3 runs 13 residues. Trimming pared 11 bases from V and 1 base from J, leaving 11 bases between. The CDR3 spells CASSGQNTGELFF. In DNA form, the CDR3 reads TGTGCCTCCTCGGGACAGAACACCGGGGAGCTGTTTTTT.